This TCR beta chain originates from a study of blood T cell repertoires in COVID-19. Study as a whole: The samples span acute and convalescent COVID-19 from the United States, Italy and Spain. T cells, B-cell-depleted T cells, or PBMCs supplied cDNA or gDNA.

In the original processing: Reference gene primer amplification yielded estimated nucleated cell counts. Libraries were prepared by immunoSEQ multiplex PCR; TCRdb keeps only in-frame clonotypes and omits some of them. V, J and clone size are those of that table, while D and trimming were read from the DNA. The table includes 200,000 to 250,000 clones, more than 65% detected once. About this clone itself: Relative to the germline gene, one junction end is altered; a read error may explain this.

Germline CDR1 is KGHDR and CDR2 is SFDVKD. The CDR3 length is 17 residues. The sequence derives from an older woman with acute or convalescent COVID-19. The sample consisted of peripheral blood. The chain recombines TRBV24-1 with TRBJ2-5, with a tentative D call TRBD2 (5 bases). The CDR3: CATSDRTFGVFGEAQYF. The CDR3 region has the DNA TGTGCCACCAGTGATCGCACCTTCGGGGTGTTCGGAGAGGCCCAGTACTTC.